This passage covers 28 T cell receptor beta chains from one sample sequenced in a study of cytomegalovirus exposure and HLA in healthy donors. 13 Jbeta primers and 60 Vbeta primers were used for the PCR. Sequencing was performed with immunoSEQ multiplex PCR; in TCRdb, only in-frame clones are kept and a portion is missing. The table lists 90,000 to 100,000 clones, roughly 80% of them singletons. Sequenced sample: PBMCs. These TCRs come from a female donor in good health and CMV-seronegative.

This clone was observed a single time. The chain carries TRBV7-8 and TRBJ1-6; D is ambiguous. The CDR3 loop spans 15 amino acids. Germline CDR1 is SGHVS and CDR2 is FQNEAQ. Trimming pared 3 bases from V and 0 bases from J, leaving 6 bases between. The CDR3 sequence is CASSFLVSYNSPLHF. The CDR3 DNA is TGTGCCAGCAGCTTTCTCGTCTCCTATAATTCACCCCTCCACTTT.

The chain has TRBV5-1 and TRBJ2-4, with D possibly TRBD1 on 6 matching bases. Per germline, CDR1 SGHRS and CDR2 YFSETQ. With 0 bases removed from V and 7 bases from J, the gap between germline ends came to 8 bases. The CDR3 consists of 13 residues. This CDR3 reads CASSLDRGNIQYF. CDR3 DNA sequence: TGCGCCAGCAGCTTGGATAGGGGGAACATTCAGTACTTC.

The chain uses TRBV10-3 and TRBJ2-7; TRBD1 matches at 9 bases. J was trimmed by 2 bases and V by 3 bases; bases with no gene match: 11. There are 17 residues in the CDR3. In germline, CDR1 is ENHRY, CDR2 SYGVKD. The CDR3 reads CAISESGRRQGAYEQYF. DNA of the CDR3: TGTGCCATCAGTGAAAGTGGGAGACGACAGGGGGCCTACGAGCAGTACTTC.

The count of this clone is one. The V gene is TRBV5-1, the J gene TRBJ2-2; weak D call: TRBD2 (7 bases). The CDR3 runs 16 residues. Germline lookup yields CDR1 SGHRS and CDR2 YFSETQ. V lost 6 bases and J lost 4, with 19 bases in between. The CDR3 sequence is CASTLLQGTITGELFF. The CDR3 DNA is TGCGCCAGCACCCTGTTGCAGGGGACTATCACCGGGGAGCTGTTTTTT.

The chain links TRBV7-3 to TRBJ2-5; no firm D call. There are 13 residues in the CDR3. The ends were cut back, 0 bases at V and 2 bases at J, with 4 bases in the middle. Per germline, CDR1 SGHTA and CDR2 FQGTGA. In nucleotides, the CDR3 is TGTGCCAGCAGCTTAACGCGACAAGAGACCCAGTACTTC. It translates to CASSLTRQETQYF.

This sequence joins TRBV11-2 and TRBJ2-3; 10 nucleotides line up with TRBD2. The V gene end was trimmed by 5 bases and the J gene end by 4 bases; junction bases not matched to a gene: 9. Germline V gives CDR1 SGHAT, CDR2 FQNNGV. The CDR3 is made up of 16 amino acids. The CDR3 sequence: CASSKAGGGVADTQYF. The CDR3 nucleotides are TGTGCCAGCAGCAAAGCGGGGGGGGGCGTCGCAGATACGCAGTATTTT.

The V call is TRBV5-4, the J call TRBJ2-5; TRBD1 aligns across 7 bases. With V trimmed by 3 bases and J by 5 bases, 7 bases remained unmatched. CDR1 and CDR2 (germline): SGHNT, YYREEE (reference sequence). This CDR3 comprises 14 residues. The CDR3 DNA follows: TGTGCCAGCAGCTCTTTTACAGGGGACGAGACCCAGTACTTC. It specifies CASSSFTGDETQYF.

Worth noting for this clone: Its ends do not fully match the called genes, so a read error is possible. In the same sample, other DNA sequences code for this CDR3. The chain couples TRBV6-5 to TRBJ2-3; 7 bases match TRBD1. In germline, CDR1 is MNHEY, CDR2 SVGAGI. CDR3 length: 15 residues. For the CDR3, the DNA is TGTGCCAGCAGTTACTCGGGACAGAGCACGGATACGCAGTATTTT. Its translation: CASSYSGQSTDTQYF.

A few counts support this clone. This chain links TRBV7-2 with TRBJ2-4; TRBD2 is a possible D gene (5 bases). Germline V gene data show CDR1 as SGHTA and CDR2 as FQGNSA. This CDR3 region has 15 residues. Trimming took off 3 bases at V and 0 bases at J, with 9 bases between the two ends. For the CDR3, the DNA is TGTGCCAGCAGCTTTGGGGAGCTAGCCAAAAACATTCAGTACTTC. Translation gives CASSFGELAKNIQYF.

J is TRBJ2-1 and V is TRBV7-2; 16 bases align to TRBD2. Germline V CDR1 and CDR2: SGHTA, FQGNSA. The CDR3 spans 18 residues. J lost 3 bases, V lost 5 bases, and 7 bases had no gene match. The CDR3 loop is CASSDPGLAGGLYNEQFF. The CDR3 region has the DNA TGTGCCAGCAGCGATCCGGGACTAGCGGGAGGGCTCTACAATGAGCAGTTCTTC.

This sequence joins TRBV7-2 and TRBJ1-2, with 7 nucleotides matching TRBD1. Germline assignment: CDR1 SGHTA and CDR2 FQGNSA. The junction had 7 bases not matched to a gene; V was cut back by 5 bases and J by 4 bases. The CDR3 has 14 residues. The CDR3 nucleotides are TGTGCCAGCAGCGAGGGACAGTATCCCTATGGCTACACCTTC. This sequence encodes CASSEGQYPYGYTF.

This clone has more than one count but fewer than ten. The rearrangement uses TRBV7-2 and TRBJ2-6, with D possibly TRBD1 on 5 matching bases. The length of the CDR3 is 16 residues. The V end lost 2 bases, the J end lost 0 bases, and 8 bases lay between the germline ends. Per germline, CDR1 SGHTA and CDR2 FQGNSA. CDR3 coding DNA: TGTGCCAGCAGCTTACTAGGGGCCTCTGGGGCCAACGTCCTGACTTTC. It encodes CASSLLGASGANVLTF.

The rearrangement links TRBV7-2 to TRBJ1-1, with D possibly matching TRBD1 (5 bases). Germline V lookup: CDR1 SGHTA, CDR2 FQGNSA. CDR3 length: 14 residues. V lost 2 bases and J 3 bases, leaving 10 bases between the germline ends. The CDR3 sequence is CASSLRGGDTEAFF. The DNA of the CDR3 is TGTGCCAGCAGCTTACGGGGCGGGGACACTGAAGCTTTCTTT.

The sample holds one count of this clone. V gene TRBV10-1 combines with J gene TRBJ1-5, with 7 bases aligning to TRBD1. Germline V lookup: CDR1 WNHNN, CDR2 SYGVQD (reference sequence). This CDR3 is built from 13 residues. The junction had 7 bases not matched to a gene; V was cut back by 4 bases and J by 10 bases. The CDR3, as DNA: TGCGCCAGCAGTGCCGGGACAGAAAGACCCCAGCATTTT. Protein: CASSAGTERPQHF.

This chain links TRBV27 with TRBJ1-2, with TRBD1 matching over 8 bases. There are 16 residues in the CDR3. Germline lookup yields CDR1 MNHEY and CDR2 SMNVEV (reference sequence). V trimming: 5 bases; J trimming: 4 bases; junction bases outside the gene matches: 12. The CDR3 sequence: CASSGTGLQLGYGYTF. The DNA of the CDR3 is TGTGCCAGCAGTGGGACAGGCCTACAACTGGGCTATGGCTACACCTTC.

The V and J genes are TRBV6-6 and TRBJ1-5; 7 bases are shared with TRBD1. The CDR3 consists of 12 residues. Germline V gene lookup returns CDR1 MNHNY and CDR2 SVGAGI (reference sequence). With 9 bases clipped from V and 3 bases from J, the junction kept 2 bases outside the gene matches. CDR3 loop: CASTGANQPQHF. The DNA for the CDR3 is TGTGCCAGTACAGGGGCCAATCAGCCCCAGCATTTT.

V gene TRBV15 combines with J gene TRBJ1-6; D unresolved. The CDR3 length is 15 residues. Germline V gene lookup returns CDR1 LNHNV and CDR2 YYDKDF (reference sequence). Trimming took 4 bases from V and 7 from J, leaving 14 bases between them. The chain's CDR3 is CATSNSNVRNSPLHF. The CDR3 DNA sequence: TGTGCCACCAGCAATTCGAATGTGAGAAATTCACCCCTCCACTTT.

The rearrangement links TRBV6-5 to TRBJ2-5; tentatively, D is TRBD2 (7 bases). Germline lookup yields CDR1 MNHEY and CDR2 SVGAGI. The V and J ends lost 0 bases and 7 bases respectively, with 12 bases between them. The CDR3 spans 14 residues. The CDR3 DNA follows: TGTGCCAGCAGTTACTCCTGGGGGGGCGGGACCCAGTACTTC. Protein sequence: CASSYSWGGGTQYF.

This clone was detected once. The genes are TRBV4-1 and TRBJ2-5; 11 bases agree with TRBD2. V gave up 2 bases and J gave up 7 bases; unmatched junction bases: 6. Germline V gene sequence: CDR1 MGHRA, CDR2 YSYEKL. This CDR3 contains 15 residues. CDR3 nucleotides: TGCGCCAGCAGCCAACGGACTAGCGGGCTGGTGACCCAGTACTTC. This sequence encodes CASSQRTSGLVTQYF.

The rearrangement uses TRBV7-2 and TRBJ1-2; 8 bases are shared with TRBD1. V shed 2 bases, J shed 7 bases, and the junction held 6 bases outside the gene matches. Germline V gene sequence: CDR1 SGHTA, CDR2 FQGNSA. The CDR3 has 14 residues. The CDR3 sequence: CASSLQGALGGYTF. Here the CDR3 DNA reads TGTGCCAGCAGCTTACAGGGGGCACTAGGTGGCTACACCTTC.

The CDR3 loop is CASSLNGISGYTF. CDR3 nucleotide sequence: TGTGCCAGCAGCCTAAACGGGATCAGTGGCTACACCTTC. V is TRBV7-3 and J is TRBJ1-2; D gene uncertain. Germline V gene lookup returns CDR1 SGHTA and CDR2 FQGTGA. Trimming stripped 5 bases from V and 7 bases from J, with 14 bases between. The CDR3 has 13 amino acids.

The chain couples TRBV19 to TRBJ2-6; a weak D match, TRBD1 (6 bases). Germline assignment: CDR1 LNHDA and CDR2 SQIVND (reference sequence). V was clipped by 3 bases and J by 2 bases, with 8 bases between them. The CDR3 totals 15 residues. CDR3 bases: TGTGCCAGTAGTATGGCAGGGGCTGGGGCCAACGTCCTGACTTTC. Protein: CASSMAGAGANVLTF.

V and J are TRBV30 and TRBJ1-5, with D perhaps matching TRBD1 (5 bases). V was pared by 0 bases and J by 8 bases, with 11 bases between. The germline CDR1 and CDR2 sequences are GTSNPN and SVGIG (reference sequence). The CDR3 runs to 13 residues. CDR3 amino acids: CAWSVAWGEPQHF. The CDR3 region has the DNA TGTGCCTGGAGTGTAGCGTGGGGGGAGCCCCAGCATTTT.

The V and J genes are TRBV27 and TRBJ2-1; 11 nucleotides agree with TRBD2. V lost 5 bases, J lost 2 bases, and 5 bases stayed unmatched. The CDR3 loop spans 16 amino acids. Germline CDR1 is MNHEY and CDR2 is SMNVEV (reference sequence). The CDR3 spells CASSRISGGAYNEQFF. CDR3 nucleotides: TGTGCCAGCAGTCGGATTAGCGGGGGGGCCTACAATGAGCAGTTCTTC.

CDR3 region: CASSRQGIREQYF. DNA of the CDR3: TGTGCCAGCAGCCGACAGGGGATTCGGGAGCAGTACTTC. The chain has TRBV5-6 and TRBJ2-7; 8 positions agree with TRBD1. Per germline, CDR1 SGHDT and CDR2 YYEEEE. The CDR3 contains 13 residues. V dropped 4 bases and J dropped 7; count of bases not matched to a gene: 7.

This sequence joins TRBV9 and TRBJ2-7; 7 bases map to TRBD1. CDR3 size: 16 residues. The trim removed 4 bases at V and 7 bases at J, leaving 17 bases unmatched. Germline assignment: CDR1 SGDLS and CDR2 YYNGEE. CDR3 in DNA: TGTGCCAGCAGCCCCCGGGACAGCGCCAATTCGGGGGAGCAGTACTTC. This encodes CASSPRDSANSGEQYF.

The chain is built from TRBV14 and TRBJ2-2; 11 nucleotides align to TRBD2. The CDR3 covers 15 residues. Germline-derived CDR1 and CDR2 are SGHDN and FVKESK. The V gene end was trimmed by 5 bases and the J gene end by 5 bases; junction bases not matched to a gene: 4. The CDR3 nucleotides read TGTGCCAGCAGCAGACTAGCGGGGCGGACCGGGGAGCTGTTTTTT. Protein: CASSRLAGRTGELFF.

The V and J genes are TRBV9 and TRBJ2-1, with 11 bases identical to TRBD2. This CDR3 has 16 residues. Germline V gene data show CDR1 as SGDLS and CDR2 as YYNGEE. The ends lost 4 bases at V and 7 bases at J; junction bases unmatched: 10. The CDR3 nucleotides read TGTGCCAGCAGCCAAGCTAGCGGGAGGTTTGGGAATGAGCAGTTCTTC. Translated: CASSQASGRFGNEQFF.